This T cell receptor beta chain was captured by sequencing in a study of blood T cell repertoires in COVID-19 (dated by TCRdb to about 2020). The study in broad terms: Samples from collaborators originated in the United States, Italy and Spain and spanned both the acute and convalescent phases of COVID-19. A freely available public database, intended as a resource for researchers studying the immune response to SARS-CoV-2, is where the repertoires were released. Subjects who had been exposed to COVID-19, were actively infected with it, or had recovered from it provided the deeply sampled blood TCRbeta repertoires that made up the dataset. The sample metadata nearly always contained a de-identified subject ID, COVID-19 status, age in years and sex. Where available, HLA class I and class II types were obtained from metadata supplied by the sample provider rather than from assay-based typing. The prospective study material was composed of cDNA or gDNA derived from T cells, B-cell-depleted T cells, or PBMCs. The samples were drawn from the first 160 participants of the ongoing ImmuneRACE study and from 950 to 1,500 subjects provided by 6 global collaborators. On the study overall, not on this receptor specifically: Clinical and demographic metadata were provided uncurated, with the amount varying by source and participant.

CDR1 LNHDA and CDR2 SQIVND were looked up in the germline V gene (reference sequence). The CDR3 runs 17 residues from the cysteine to the phenylalanine. Of all the DNA, just the CDR3 is kept, 51 bases in frame from base 1. Trimming takes 5 bases off V and 7 bases off J; junction bases not matched to a gene: 15. TCRbeta CDR3 regions were amplified from genomic DNA using the immunoSEQ Assay, a bias-controlled multiplex PCR. The study's processing was this. Nucleated cell counts per sample were estimated from amplification of reference gene primers within the assay. To quantify the absolute abundance of each unique TCRbeta CDR3 rearrangement, sequence reads were collapsed and filtered. Productive Simpson clonality was computed per sample as the square root of Simpson's diversity index over productive rearrangements. TCRdb re-hosts the immuneACCESS table, in-frame sequences only. Its copies lack some clones; in the studies checked, an unresolved V gene accounts for under half of them, and the cause for the rest is not known. V, J and clone size reflect that table, while D and trimming were determined from the DNA. Within this sample are about 150,000 clones, with roughly 80% of them counted one time only. The leading ten clones occupy 12% of the sample.

This clone is described as medium-sized (0.01 to 0.1%). Its antigen is currently not known. There are no base qualities to consult, and no much larger clone falls within one base. One collaborating source in Seattle enrolled patients while the patients were actively infected and followed the patients over time throughout the course of disease. The collaborating institutions used their own protocols to collect whole blood in K2EDTA tubes. For TCRbeta analysis, collaborators shipped samples in one of three forms: frozen whole blood, isolated PBMCs, or DNA extracted from either of those sample types. Sequenced: peripheral blood. The receptor comes from a woman aged 60-75 years with COVID-19, enrolled during active disease. Rearrangement joined TRBV19 to TRBJ2-7; the junction holds 12 bases that match TRBD2. Here is the DNA: TGTGCCAGTAGTCCACAGCCCGCTAGCGGGAGGGCCAGTGAGCAGTACTTC. Its protein product is CASSPQPASGRASEQYF.